The 21 T cell receptor beta chains given below trace back to one sample, sequenced in a study of OX40 agonist ivuxolimab in advanced cancers. Generated by immunoSEQ multiplex PCR, the TCRdb table keeps only in-frame clones and is missing some. The sample holds 65,000 or so clones, 86% seen once. The sequencing used CD4+ or CD8+ T cells sorted from blood, collected in a trial of the OX40 agonist ivuxolimab. The receptors come from an adult with an advanced solid tumor such as melanoma, head and neck, liver or kidney cancer.

CDR3: CASSPWSSQETQYF. CDR3 DNA sequence: TGTGCCAGCAGTCCGTGGTCCAGCCAAGAGACCCAGTACTTC. The chain joins TRBV6-5 to TRBJ2-5; no clear D. CDR1 and CDR2 from the germline V gene are MNHEY and SVGAGI. With 5 bases removed from V and 1 base from J, the gap between germline ends came to 11 bases. This CDR3 contains 14 residues.

This rearrangement joins TRBV19 to TRBJ1-5, with a tentative D call TRBD1 (5 bases). V was clipped by 3 bases and J by 1 base, with 10 bases between them. The CDR3 is 15 residues long. Germline V lookup: CDR1 LNHDA, CDR2 SQIVND (reference sequence). CDR3 DNA: TGTGCCAGTAGTATCGGCAGGGAAAGCAATCAGCCCCAGCATTTT. Its translation is CASSIGRESNQPQHF.

J is TRBJ1-2 and V is TRBV2, with 11 bases matching TRBD1. Trimming at V came to 1 base and at J to 4 bases, leaving 2 bases not matched to a gene. Germline loops: CDR1 SNHLY, CDR2 FYNNEI. The CDR3 has 15 amino acids. CDR3 nucleotide sequence: TGTGCCAGCAGTGAAGGGGACAGGGGGAGCTATGGCTACACCTTC. This sequence encodes CASSEGDRGSYGYTF.

The chain uses TRBV7-9 and TRBJ2-7; 8 bases map to TRBD1. V shed 4 bases, J shed 0 bases, and the junction held 5 bases outside the gene matches. The CDR3 spans 15 residues. CDR1 is SEHNR, CDR2 FQNEAQ, per germline (reference sequence). The CDR3 here is CASSSRGQLSYEQYF. Written as DNA, the CDR3 is TGTGCCAGCAGCTCCAGGGGGCAGCTCTCCTACGAGCAGTACTTC.

The rearrangement joins TRBV27 to TRBJ2-5, with D unclear. Looked up from germline, CDR1 is MNHEY and CDR2 is SMNVEV (reference sequence). The CDR3 sequence is 12 residues long. V dropped 6 bases and J dropped 4 bases, with 9 bases sitting between them. The CDR3 loop is CASRHPRETQYF. The CDR3 DNA follows: TGTGCCAGCAGACACCCAAGAGAGACCCAGTACTTC.

The gene calls are TRBV5-1 and TRBJ2-3, with D unresolved. Germline V gives CDR1 SGHRS, CDR2 YFSETQ. Trimming pared 2 bases from V and 2 bases from J, leaving 18 bases between. There are 17 residues in the CDR3. The CDR3 loop reads CASSFRQDLTSTDTQYF. CDR3 in DNA: TGCGCCAGCAGCTTTCGACAAGACTTAACTTCCACAGATACGCAGTATTTT.

The CDR3: CASSLLAGPYNEQFF. DNA of the CDR3: TGTGCCAGCAGCCTCTTAGCGGGGCCCTACAATGAGCAGTTCTTC. This sequence joins TRBV7-3 and TRBJ2-1; TRBD2 aligns across 8 bases. The CDR3 totals 15 residues. The germline V gene has CDR1 SGHTA and CDR2 FQGTGA. The V segment lost 5 bases and the J segment 2 bases; nucleotides outside the gene matches: 5.

V and J are TRBV6-5 and TRBJ2-1; D is possibly TRBD1 (6 bases). Trimming shortened V by 5 bases and J by 9 bases, and 8 bases separated the two germline ends. CDR1 and CDR2 (germline): MNHEY, SVGAGI. This CDR3 contains 11 residues. CDR3 in amino acids: CASSQGPEQFF. The CDR3 DNA reads TGTGCCAGCAGTCAGGGGCCTGAGCAGTTCTTC.

CDR3 bases: TGTGCCAGCAGCCCTGGGGCGGGGGAGACCCAGTACTTC. It is translated as CASSPGAGETQYF. V usage is TRBV7-2 and J usage is TRBJ2-5; D might be TRBD2 (6 bases). From germline, CDR1 is SGHTA and CDR2 FQGNSA. The CDR3 consists of 13 residues. With 5 bases removed from V and 5 bases from J, the gap between germline ends came to 12 bases.

This chain links TRBV5-1 with TRBJ2-1; 10 nucleotides match TRBD1. Losses at the gene ends were 8 bases for V and 5 bases for J; bases not matched to a gene: 10. Per the germline V gene, CDR1 is SGHRS and CDR2 is YFSETQ. CDR3 length equals 15 residues. The CDR3: CASQQGQGTHNEQFF. In nucleotides, the CDR3 is TGCGCCAGTCAGCAGGGACAGGGGACCCACAATGAGCAGTTCTTC.

The chain recombines TRBV5-4 with TRBJ1-2; D perhaps matches TRBD1 (5 bases). CDR3 length: 14 residues. The V end lost 3 bases, the J end lost 4 bases, and 13 bases lay between the germline ends. Germline loops: CDR1 SGHNT, CDR2 YYREEE (reference sequence). CDR3 sequence reads: CASSSSDIPYGYTF. The CDR3 DNA follows: TGTGCCAGCAGCTCGTCGGACATACCCTATGGCTACACCTTC.

The chain couples TRBV7-9 to TRBJ1-4; TRBD1 agrees at 11 bases. There are 15 residues in the CDR3. With 5 bases clipped from V and 8 bases from J, the junction kept 7 bases outside the gene matches. In germline, CDR1 is SEHNR, CDR2 FQNEAQ (reference sequence). This CDR3 reads CASSPGTGGTEKLFF. DNA of the CDR3: TGTGCCAGCAGCCCGGGGACAGGGGGGACAGAAAAACTGTTTTTT.

This chain connects TRBV15 to TRBJ1-2; 10 nucleotides align to TRBD1. V lost 3 bases to trimming and J lost 4 bases; unmatched junction nucleotides: 8. Looked up from germline, CDR1 is LNHNV and CDR2 is YYDKDF (reference sequence). The CDR3 loop spans 16 amino acids. The CDR3 sequence: CATSSGTGALAYGYTF. As DNA, the CDR3 is TGTGCCACCAGCAGCGGGACAGGGGCCCTCGCCTATGGCTACACCTTC.

The chain uses TRBV25-1 and TRBJ2-5; D remains unclear. CDR1 MGHDK and CDR2 SYGVNS come from the germline V gene. V was shortened by 4 bases and J by 5 bases, with 14 bases between the two germline ends. The CDR3 contains 14 residues. The CDR3: CASSGNLLPETQYF. Here the CDR3 DNA reads TGTGCCAGCAGTGGGAACCTCCTGCCGGAGACCCAGTACTTC.

This clone has a handful of counts. This sequence joins TRBV7-2 and TRBJ1-3; D remains ambiguous. This CDR3 region has 15 residues. V lost 1 base and J lost 4, with 11 bases in between. In germline, CDR1 is SGHTA, CDR2 FQGNSA. The CDR3 coding sequence is TGTGCCAGCAGCTTAGATACAAGAGCAGGAAACACCATATATTTT. Translating gives CASSLDTRAGNTIYF.

J is TRBJ1-4 and V is TRBV29-1; possibly TRBD1 for D (6 bases). The V gene lost 6 bases and the J gene lost 8 bases, with 16 bases spanning the gap. CDR1 and CDR2 (germline): SQVTM, ANQGSEA. The CDR3 consists of 13 residues. In DNA form, the CDR3 reads TGCAGCGTGAGGGGGGGAGTTAGGGAAAAACTGTTTTTT. Its translation is CSVRGGVREKLFF.

The chain combines TRBV19 with TRBJ1-4, with D hard to call. V dropped 5 bases and J dropped 11 bases, with 6 bases sitting between them. CDR1 and CDR2 (germline): LNHDA, SQIVND (reference sequence). The CDR3 is made up of 10 amino acids. CDR3 DNA sequence: TGTGCCAGTAGTGACGAGAAACTGTTTTTT. Protein: CASSDEKLFF.

This chain connects TRBV29-1 to TRBJ2-3; 9 nucleotides line up with TRBD2. CDR3 length equals 15 residues. Germline-derived CDR1 and CDR2 are SQVTM and ANQGSEA. V trimming: 3 bases; J trimming: 2 bases; junction bases outside the gene matches: 6. In DNA, the CDR3 is TGCAGCGTTGAGCCAGCGGGGGGACTCACAGATACGCAGTATTTT. Its translation: CSVEPAGGLTDTQYF.

This clone was observed a single time. The CDR3 DNA is TGTGCCAGCAGCTCCCTCGGGGGGCCCAGTGGGGGGTATGGCTACACCTTC. As protein: CASSSLGGPSGGYGYTF. The chain joins TRBV11-2 to TRBJ1-2, with D perhaps TRBD1 (6 bases). Per germline, CDR1 SGHAT and CDR2 FQNNGV. Deletions cut 4 bases from V and 5 bases from J, with 23 bases between. The CDR3 length is 17 residues.

V usage is TRBV14 and J usage is TRBJ2-5; TRBD2 matches 13 bases. CDR1 is SGHDN, CDR2 FVKESK, per germline. The trim removed 4 bases at V and 0 bases at J, leaving 8 bases unmatched. CDR3 length: 18 residues. Here the CDR3 DNA reads TGTGCCAGCAGCCGAAGGACTAGCGGGGGCTGGTACCAAGAGACCCAGTACTTC. Protein sequence: CASSRRTSGGWYQETQYF.

This chain connects TRBV29-1 to TRBJ1-1; weak D call: TRBD1 (5 bases). Germline lookup yields CDR1 SQVTM and CDR2 ANQGSEA. This CDR3 has 13 amino acids. With 4 bases removed from V and 3 bases from J, the gap between germline ends came to 12 bases. Here the CDR3 reads CSVGVARDTEAFF. The CDR3 DNA reads TGCAGCGTTGGAGTGGCCAGGGACACTGAAGCTTTCTTT.